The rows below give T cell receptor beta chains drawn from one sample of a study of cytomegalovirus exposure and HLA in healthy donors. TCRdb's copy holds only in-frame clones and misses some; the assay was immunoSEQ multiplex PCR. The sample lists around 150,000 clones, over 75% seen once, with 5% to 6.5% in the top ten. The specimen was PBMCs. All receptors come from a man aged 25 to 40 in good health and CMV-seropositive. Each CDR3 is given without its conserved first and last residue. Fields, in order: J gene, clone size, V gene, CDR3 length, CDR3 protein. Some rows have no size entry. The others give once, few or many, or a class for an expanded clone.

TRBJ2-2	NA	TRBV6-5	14	ASSYGGQGFAGELF
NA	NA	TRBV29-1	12	SVGGQLSYNEQF
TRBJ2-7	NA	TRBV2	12	ASSDGQGNYEQY
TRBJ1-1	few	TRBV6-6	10	ASSYGGTEAF
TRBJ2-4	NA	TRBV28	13	ASSLPDRAKNIQY
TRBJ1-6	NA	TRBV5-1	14	ASSPSVRSYNSPLH
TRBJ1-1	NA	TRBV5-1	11	ASSPRRNTEAF
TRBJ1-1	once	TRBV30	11	AWSAQGGTEAF
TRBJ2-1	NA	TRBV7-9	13	ASSQDWSSYNEQF
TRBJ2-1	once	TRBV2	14	ASRGGVTSGRGEQF
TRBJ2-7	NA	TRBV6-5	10	ASTGADYEQY
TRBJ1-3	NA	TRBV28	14	ASSPPDISDGNTIY
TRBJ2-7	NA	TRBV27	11	ASKISEPYEQY
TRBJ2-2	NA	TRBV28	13	ASSTGQGDSGELF
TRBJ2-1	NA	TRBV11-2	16	ASSLGSWGALAGGEQF
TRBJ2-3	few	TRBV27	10	ATPECTDTQY
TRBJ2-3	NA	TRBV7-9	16	ASSLRDMDWRGVDTQY
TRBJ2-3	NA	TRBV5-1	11	ASSLAGEDTQY
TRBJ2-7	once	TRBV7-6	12	ASSGPGQNYEQY
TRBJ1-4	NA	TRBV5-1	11	ASRTTTNEKLF
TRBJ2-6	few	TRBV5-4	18	ASSPPRAGLAGGGANVLT
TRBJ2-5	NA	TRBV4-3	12	ASSQGVSTETQY
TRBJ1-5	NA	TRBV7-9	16	SSSYQYSQGEKGQPQH
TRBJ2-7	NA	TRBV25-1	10	ASSDGADEQY
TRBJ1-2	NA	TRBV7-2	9	ASSSTAGYT
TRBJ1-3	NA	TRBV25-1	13	ASSEWGLGGNTIY
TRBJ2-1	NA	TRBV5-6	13	ASSLRQVTINEQF
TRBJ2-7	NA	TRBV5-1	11	ASSGDRGHEQY
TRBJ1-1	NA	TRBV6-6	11	ASSYVGSAEAF
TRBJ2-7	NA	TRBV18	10	ASSPSRDEQY
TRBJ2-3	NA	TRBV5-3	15	ARAVKEGLKSTDTQY
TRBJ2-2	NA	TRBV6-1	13	ASSEEGSNTGELF
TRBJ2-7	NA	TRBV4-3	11	ASSSGSDYEQY
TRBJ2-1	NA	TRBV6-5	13	ASSYDRAPFNEQF
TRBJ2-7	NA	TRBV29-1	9	SGRVKDEQY
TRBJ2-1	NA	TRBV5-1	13	ASSFGLAGGPEQF
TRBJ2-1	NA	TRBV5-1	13	ASSFGGLAANEQF
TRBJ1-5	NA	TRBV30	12	AWSLTGTNQPQH
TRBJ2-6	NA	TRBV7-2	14	ASSRGTGSGANVLT
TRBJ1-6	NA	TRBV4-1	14	ASSQDRDSYNSPLH
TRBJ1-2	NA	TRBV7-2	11	ASSFGQTYGYT
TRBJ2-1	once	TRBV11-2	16	ASSPRVAGGPFVYEQF
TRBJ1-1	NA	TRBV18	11	ASSPPGQGEAF